One TCR beta chain is described in this entry. Its target is unknown. This sample stems from a study of OX40 agonist ivuxolimab in advanced cancers. About the study: People who had prior anti-PD-1, anti-PD-L1 or anti-CTLA-4 therapy could take part, and about 37% had some. Points from the study as a whole: Clonal expansion was seen in CD4+ and CD8+ blood T cells by week 6 at 0.1 to 3.0 mg/kg.

The CDR3 extends over 12 amino acids. Trimming shortened V by 2 bases and J by 6 bases, and 5 bases separated the two germline ends. From germline, CDR1 is MDHEN and CDR2 SYDVKM. Repertoires were generated with immunoSEQ multiplex PCR, while TCRdb's copy carries only in-frame clones and drops some. The table shows around 69,000 clones, with roughly nine tenths occurring only once. This chain uses TRBV28 with TRBJ1-5; no reliable D call. The TCR originated in an adult with an advanced solid tumor such as melanoma, head and neck, liver or kidney cancer. The sample consisted of CD4+ or CD8+ T cells sorted from blood, taken in a trial of the OX40 agonist ivuxolimab. CDR3 protein: CASSLDVQPQHF. CDR3 DNA: TGTGCCAGCAGTTTAGACGTTCAGCCCCAGCATTTT.